This T cell receptor beta chain was retrieved from a study of shared clonotypes between healthy human individuals. Terminally differentiated effector memory CD45RA+ cells were left out of the naive CD8 fraction, which was CD45RO-negative and positively selected for CCR7. Using immunoSEQ multiplex PCR, the repertoire was profiled, and TCRdb retains in-frame clones only, with some absent. The sample holds about 2.1 million clones; about 93% are singletons and the top ten take more than 1.5%. The specimen was naive CD8+ T cells from PBMCs. This receptor was identified in a man aged 18-30 years in good health. Some clones in this sample may be carry-over from other donors' samples.

CDR3 DNA sequence: TGTGCCAGCAGTTTCTTCCCCTACCGGGACACTGGCACAGATACGCAGTATTTT. Translation: CASSFFPYRDTGTDTQYF. This chain links TRBV27 with TRBJ2-3; TRBD1 might be the D (6 bases). This CDR3 comprises 18 residues. V lost 3 bases, J lost 1 base, and 20 bases lay in between. CDR1 MNHEY and CDR2 SMNVEV come from the germline V gene (reference sequence).